This TCR beta chain was sequenced in a study of T cells in Graves' hyperthyroidism and ophthalmopathy. Using RNA transcripts as the source, TCR beta CDR3 regions were amplified. RT-PCR in the first round (using the HTBI primer set) targeted the TCR CDR3. TCRdb reprocessed the multiplex PCR reads via MiXCR and lists one record per CDR3 protein. The repertoire has about 250,000 distinct CDR3 sequences, approximately 21% of them found once; the top ten carry 50% to 75%. Germline V gene lookup returns CDR1 SGHRS and CDR2 YFSETQ. The CDR3 has 16 residues. Source material for PBMCs was 10 ml fresh peripheral blood. Study-level points and caveats: Blood also showed most of the thyroid clonotypes that were expanded above 0.001.

As to this clonotype: Its antigen is currently unknown. The junction differs from germline at one of its ends, possibly a read error.

Sequencing was done on a sample of blood. The chain uses TRBV5-1 and TRBJ2-5; TRBD2 agrees at 10 bases. This clonotype was obtained from a man aged 30-40 years with Graves' ophthalmopathy. CDR3 coding DNA: TGTGCCAGCAGCTTAGCGGGTCTAGCGGGAGCTAAGACCCAGTACTTC. This sequence encodes CASSLAGLAGAKTQYF.